The entry that follows covers one T cell receptor (beta chain) sequence. Using immunoSEQ multiplex PCR, the repertoire was profiled, and TCRdb retains in-frame clones only, with some absent. There are roughly 410,000 clones in the sample; about 89% occur only once, and 2.3% lies in the top ten. Seattle patients were enrolled during active infection and followed longitudinally. The data were taken from a study of blood T cell repertoires in COVID-19. The CDR3 loop spans 13 amino acids. Germline-derived CDR1 and CDR2 are KGHDR and SFDVKD. The V end lost 6 bases, the J end lost 2 bases, and 9 bases lay between the germline ends.

The sample taken for sequencing was peripheral blood. J is TRBJ2-5 and V is TRBV24-1; no reliable D call. The clonotype comes from a woman aged 55-69 years with COVID-19, enrolled during active disease. CDR3 DNA: TGTGCCACCAGTCCGGCGGAACAAGAGACCCAGTACTTC. It yields the protein CATSPAEQETQYF.